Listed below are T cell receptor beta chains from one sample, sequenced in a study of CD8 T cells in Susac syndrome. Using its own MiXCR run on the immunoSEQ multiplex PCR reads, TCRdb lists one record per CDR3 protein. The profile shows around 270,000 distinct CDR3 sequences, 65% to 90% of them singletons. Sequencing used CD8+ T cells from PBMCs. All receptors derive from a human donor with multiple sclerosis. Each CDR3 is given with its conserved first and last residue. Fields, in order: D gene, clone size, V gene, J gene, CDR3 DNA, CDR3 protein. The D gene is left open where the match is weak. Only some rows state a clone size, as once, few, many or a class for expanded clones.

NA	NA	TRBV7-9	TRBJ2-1	TGTGCCAGCAGCTCGCCGGGCCCGGCCAATGAGCAGTTCTTC	CASSSPGPANEQFF
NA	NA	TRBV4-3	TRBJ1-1	TGCGCCAGCAGCCAAGGGTACAGTGAAGCTTTCTTT	CASSQGYSEAFF
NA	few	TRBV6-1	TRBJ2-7	TGTGCCAGCAGTACTCCTGGACTCGAGCAGTACTTC	CASSTPGLEQYF
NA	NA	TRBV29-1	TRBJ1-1	TGCAGCGTAATCAGGGGCCCGAACACTGAAGCTTTCTTT	CSVIRGPNTEAFF
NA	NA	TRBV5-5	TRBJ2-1	TGTGCCAGCAGCTTGGTTCCCTCAACCAGCTCCTACAATGAGCAGTTCTTC	CASSLVPSTSSYNEQFF
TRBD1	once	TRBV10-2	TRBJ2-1	TGCGCCAGCAGTGAGTTGGACAGGCCCTCCTACAATGAGCAGTTCTTC	CASSELDRPSYNEQFF
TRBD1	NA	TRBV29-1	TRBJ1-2	TGCAGCGTGCTGGGACAGCACTATGGCTACACCTTC	CSVLGQHYGYTF
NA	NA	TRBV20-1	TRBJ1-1	TGCAGTGCTAGAGGAGATGCCACTGAAGCTTTCTTT	CSARGDATEAFF
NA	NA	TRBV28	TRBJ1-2	TGTGCCAGCAGTTCCCTTTCCCAGGGAGGCCCACAAGTTGGCTACACCTTC	CASSSLSQGGPQVGYTF
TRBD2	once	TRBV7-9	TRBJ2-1	TGTGCCAGCAGTGCTTGGGGCTCAGCGGGAGGGCCCAATGAGCAGTTCTTC	CASSAWGSAGGPNEQFF
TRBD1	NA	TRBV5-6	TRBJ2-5	TGTGCCAGCAGCTTGGATCCGGACAGGGACGAGACCCAGTACTTC	CASSLDPDRDETQYF